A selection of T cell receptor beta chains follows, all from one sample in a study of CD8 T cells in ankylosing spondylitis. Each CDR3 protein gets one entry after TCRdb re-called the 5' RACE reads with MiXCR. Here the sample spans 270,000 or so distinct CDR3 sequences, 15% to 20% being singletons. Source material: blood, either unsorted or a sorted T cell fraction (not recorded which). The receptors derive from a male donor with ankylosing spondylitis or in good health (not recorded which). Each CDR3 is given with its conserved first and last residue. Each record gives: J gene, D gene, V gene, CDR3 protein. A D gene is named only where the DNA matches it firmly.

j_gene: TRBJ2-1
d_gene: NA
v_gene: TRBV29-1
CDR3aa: CSVEDLVGVPSYNEQFF

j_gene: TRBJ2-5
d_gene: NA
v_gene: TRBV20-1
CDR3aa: CSARDEGSWQETQYF

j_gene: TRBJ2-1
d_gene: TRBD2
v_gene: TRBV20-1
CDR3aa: CSARLAGLAGVDYNEQFF

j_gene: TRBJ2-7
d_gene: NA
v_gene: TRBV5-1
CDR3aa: CASSPDPGDMYEQYF

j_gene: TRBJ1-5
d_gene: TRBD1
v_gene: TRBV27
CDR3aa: CASSFRTGGSNQPQHF

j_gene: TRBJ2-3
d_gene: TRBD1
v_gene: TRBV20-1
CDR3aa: CSARVFRGLSADTQYF

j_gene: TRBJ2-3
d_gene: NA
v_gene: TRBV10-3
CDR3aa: CAITDHGRSTDTQYF

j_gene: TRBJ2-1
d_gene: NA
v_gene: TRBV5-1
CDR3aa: CASSLLSGNEQFF

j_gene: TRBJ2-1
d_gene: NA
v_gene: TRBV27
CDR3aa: CASSSDTRDITYNEQFF

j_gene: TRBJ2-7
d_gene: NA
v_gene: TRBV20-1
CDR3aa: CSASPYTSYEQYF

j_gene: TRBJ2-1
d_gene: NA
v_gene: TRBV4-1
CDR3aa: CASSQGLHNEQFF

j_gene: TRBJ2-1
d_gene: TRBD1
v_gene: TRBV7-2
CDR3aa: CASSLMGQGALIEQFF

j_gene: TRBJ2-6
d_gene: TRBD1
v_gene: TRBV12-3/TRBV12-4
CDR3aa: CASRARQGDGANVLTF

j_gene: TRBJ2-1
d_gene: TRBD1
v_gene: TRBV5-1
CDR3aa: CASSLYPGQGTEGSYNEQFF

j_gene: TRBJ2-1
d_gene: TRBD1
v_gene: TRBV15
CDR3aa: CATSPGTAPNNEQFF

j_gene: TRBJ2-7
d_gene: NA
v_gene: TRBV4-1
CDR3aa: CASSQAPLTRSQYF

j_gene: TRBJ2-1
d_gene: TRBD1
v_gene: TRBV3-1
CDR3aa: CASSPTGGYSYNEQFF

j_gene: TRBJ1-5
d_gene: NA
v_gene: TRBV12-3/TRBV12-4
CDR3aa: CASSLAPGTVNQPQHF

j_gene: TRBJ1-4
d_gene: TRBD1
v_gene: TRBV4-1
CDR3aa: CASSQVPGQGNEKLFF

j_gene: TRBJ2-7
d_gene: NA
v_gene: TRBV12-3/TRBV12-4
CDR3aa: CASSLSLGVDYEQYF

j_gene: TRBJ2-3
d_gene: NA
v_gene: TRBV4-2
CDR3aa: CASSQESPDTQYF

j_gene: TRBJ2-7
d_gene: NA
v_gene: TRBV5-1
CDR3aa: CASSESFSTIYEQYF

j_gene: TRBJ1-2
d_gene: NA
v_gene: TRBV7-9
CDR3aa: CASIPGEPSYGYTF

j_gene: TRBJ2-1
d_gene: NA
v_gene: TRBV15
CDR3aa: CATSVEGRGIEQFF

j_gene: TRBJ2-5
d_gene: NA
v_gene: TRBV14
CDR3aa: CASSQDFVQEQETQYF

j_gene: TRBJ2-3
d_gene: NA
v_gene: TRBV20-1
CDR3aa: CSARETFPTDTQYF

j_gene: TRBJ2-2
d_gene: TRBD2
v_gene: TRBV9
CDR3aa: CASSPLLSGSGTGELFF

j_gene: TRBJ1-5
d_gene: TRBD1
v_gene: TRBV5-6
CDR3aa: CASSFGGTGDYSNQPQHF

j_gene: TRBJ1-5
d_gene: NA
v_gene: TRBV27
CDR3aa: CASSSPQDGNQPQHF

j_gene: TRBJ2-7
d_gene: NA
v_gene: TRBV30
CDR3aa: CAWSVREIYEQYF

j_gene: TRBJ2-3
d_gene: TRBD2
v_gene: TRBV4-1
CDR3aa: CASSLISGRAADTQYF

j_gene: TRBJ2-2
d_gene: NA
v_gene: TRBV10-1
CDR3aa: CASSEDHGELFF

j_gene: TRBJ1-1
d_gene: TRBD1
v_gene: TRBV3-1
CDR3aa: CASSPTGTGGVVNTEAFF

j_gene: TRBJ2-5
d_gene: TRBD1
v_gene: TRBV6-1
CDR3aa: CASSPTLGTDQETQYF

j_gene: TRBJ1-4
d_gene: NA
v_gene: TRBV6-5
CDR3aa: CASSYGVREKLFF

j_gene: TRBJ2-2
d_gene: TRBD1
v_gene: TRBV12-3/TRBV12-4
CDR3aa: CASSLTGQGAGELFF

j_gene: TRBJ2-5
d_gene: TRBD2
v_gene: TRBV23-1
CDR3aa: CASSQGRLAGGEKTQYF

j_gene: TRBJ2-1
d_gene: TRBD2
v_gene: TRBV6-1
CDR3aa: CASSDLAGAYNEQFF

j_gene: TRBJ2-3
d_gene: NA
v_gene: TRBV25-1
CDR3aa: CASSEGVGPDTQYF